The 6 T cell receptor beta chains below were found in one sample sequenced in a study of regulatory T cells in long-lasting Graves disease (dated by TCRdb to the early 2020s). What the time point label conveys for this sample: newly diagnosed GD, antithyroid drugs for less than 3 months. RNA was extracted from PBMCs in TRIzol for both TCR sequencing and RNA sequencing. Library method: multiplex PCR. TCRdb lists the instrument as Illumina HiSeq 4000. CDR3 regions were amplified by Arm-PCR with iRepertoire HTBI primers to construct TCR beta libraries. TCRdb's own reprocessing of the public reads used fastp at Q25 and MiXCR and kept productive beta chains. When rows share a CDR3 protein, they turn into one entry using the most common DNA and genes. For this sample there are approximately 490,000 distinct CDR3 sequences; about 16% appear just once. The top ten clones comprise about 12% of the sample. These records were also assigned to another study, of T cells in Graves' hyperthyroidism and ophthalmopathy.

The sample was peripheral blood mononuclear cells (PBMCs), taken at new diagnosis, from a patient treated with antithyroid drugs. The receptor set was obtained from a man aged 35-49 years with Graves disease. Donor details come from another sample of the same person, matched by shared clones.

This clonotype was found many times. The chain joins TRBV12-3 or TRBV12-4 to TRBJ2-5, with unresolved D. Trimming removed 2 bases at V and 1 base at J, with 11 bases between. The CDR3 runs 15 residues. CDR3 in amino acids: CASSLQRRRQETQYF. The CDR3 region has the DNA TGTGCCAGCAGTTTACAACGAAGACGCCAAGAGACCCAGTACTTC.

This clonotype was seen many times. The J gene is TRBJ2-5, the V gene TRBV6-1; the D is unclear. This CDR3 comprises 14 residues. The germline V gene has CDR1 MNHNS and CDR2 SASEGT. The V end was cut by 5 bases, the J end by 1 base, with 11 bases between. DNA of the CDR3: TGTGCCAGCAGTCCTACGGAGATCCAAGAGACCCAGTACTTC. Translation: CASSPTEIQETQYF.

Many counts were recorded for this clonotype. V and J are TRBV24-1 and TRBJ2-1, with a tentative D call TRBD1 (5 bases). Germline CDR1 KGHDR, CDR2 SFDVKD. The V gene lost 5 bases and the J gene lost 5 bases, with 15 bases spanning the gap. The CDR3 sequence is 15 residues long. CDR3 loop: CATSVLGPGNNEQFF. CDR3 coding DNA: TGTGCCACCAGTGTTCTGGGGCCAGGGAACAATGAGCAGTTCTTC.

The chain combines TRBV5-6 with TRBJ1-2, with D perhaps TRBD1 (6 bases). Germline CDR1 and CDR2: SGHDT and YYEEEE. Deletions cut 0 bases from V and 6 bases from J, with 9 bases between. The CDR3 has 13 amino acids. The CDR3 DNA is TGTGCCAGCAGCTTGGTCGGGGGCGATGGCTACACCTTC. Translating it yields CASSLVGGDGYTF.

This clonotype was counted a few times. The chain carries TRBV24-1 and TRBJ2-2, with D perhaps TRBD2 (6 bases). Germline V gives CDR1 KGHDR, CDR2 SFDVKD. The germline V and J ends were trimmed by 5 bases and 6 bases, with 15 bases remaining between them. The CDR3 has 15 residues. The CDR3 is CATSGSEGRAGELFF. The CDR3 DNA reads as TGTGCCACCAGTGGCTCGGAGGGAAGGGCCGGGGAGCTGTTTTTT.

This clonotype was recorded many times. V usage is TRBV7-3 and J usage is TRBJ2-7; unclear D gene. Per the germline V gene, CDR1 is SGHTA and CDR2 is FQGTGA. The germline V and J ends were trimmed by 2 bases and 0 bases, with 14 bases remaining between them. The CDR3 consists of 16 residues. Here the CDR3 DNA reads TGTGCCAGCAGCTTACGAGGCGGACGGTACTCCTACGAGCAGTACTTC. Protein product: CASSLRGGRYSYEQYF.